This TCR beta chain originates from a study of cytomegalovirus exposure and HLA in healthy donors. V was cut by 2 bases and J by 0 bases, with 11 bases left in between. The CDR3 spans 16 residues. The germline V gene has CDR1 SGHTA and CDR2 FQGNSA. PCR employed 60 Vbeta and 13 Jbeta primers. The table came from immunoSEQ multiplex PCR; TCRdb's copy has only in-frame clones and leaves some out. The sample has roughly 160,000 clones, approximately 77% seen once. On this clone: Its antigen is as yet unknown.

Overall study findings and caveats: Further analysis, carried out later, found HLA-associated TCR beta chains more clonally expanded than equally common other chains. Presence/absence analyses took donor sequencing depth as roughly uniform. Sequencing artifact likely explains a cluster of highly shared sequence variants.

The chain uses TRBV7-2 and TRBJ1-5, with D unresolved. Sequencing was performed on PBMCs. This clonotype originated in a female donor in good health and CMV-seronegative. The CDR3 reads CASSLSGGHSNQPQHF. The CDR3 region has the DNA TGTGCCAGCAGCTTATCGGGAGGCCATAGCAATCAGCCCCAGCATTTT.